The text below deals with one TCR beta chain. This specimen comes from a study of cytomegalovirus exposure and HLA in healthy donors. The J segment lost 4 bases and the V segment lost 0 bases, leaving 2 bases of the junction unmatched. The CDR3 totals 15 residues. The V gene's germline CDR1 is SGDLS and CDR2 YYNGEE. It was with 60 Vbeta and 13 Jbeta primers that the PCR ran. This table comes from immunoSEQ multiplex PCR, and its TCRdb copy is limited to in-frame clones, with some not included. The sample has fewer than 95,000 clones, roughly 85% seen once. The specimen sequenced was PBMCs. V gene TRBV9 combines with J gene TRBJ1-1; TRBD1 aligns across 11 bases. The sequence derives from a man aged 35 to 55 in good health and CMV-seropositive. CDR3 residues: CASSVAGTGGTEAFF. CDR3 sequence (DNA): TGTGCCAGCAGCGTAGCCGGGACAGGGGGCACTGAAGCTTTCTTT.